This TCR beta chain emerged from a study of early stage breast cancer tumors. The study, taken as a whole, reports: Compared with adjacent normal breast tissue, tumors showed roughly 2.5-fold greater T cell density and higher clonality. Commonly generated sequences made up most enriched TCRB sequences shared between patients.

This clone was detected once. Its specificity is not known. Sequencing used immunoSEQ multiplex PCR; TCRdb keeps in-frame clones, though not all of them. The profile shows roughly 48,000 clones, roughly 84% of them singletons. Germline CDR1 reads SEHNR; CDR2 reads FQNEAQ (reference sequence). CDR3 length: 14 residues. Between the trimmed V and J ends, which lost 3 bases and 4 bases, there was a span of 11 bases. The sequence was obtained from a person aged 50 to 59 with breast cancer. What was sequenced was blood. This sequence joins TRBV7-9 and TRBJ2-3, with D perhaps given as TRBD1 or TRBD2 (5 bases each). This CDR3 reads CASSLTPGPDTQYF. CDR3 in DNA: TGTGCCAGCAGCTTGACCCCGGGACCAGATACGCAGTATTTT.